The TCR beta chain described here comes from a study of Graves' ophthalmopathy and Graves' hyperthyroidism (dated by TCRdb to the late 2010s). Study-level background: Hyperthyroidism was considered stable if no progression to ophthalmopathy occurred within 18 months of follow-up. To explore V-J signatures distinguishing ophthalmopathy from hyperthyroidism, a discovery set of approximately 100 patients (roughly 45 ophthalmopathy, over 55 stable hyperthyroidism) was enrolled. Following sampling, methimazole starting at 30 mg daily was administered to hyperthyroidism patients, and high-dose intravenous methylprednisolone was administered to ophthalmopathy patients. In total, some 130 blood samples were TCR-sequenced: around 42 ophthalmopathy, 75 hyperthyroidism and approximately 17 hyperthyroidism-to-ophthalmopathy patients. In roughly 6 hyperthyroidism patients, the T-cell repertoires found in thyroid tissue were compared with those found in blood. To tell Graves' ophthalmopathy apart from Graves' hyperthyroidism, and to predict which patients would progress to ophthalmopathy, the study relied on TCR beta repertoire signatures. The independent validation cohort included approximately 19 hyperthyroidism patients plus 17 patients who later progressed from hyperthyroidism to ophthalmopathy. What the research found in general, with its limitations: In cross-validation, the 13-signature model distinguished ophthalmopathy from stable hyperthyroidism with 87.88% sensitivity and over 81% specificity, while in the test set the corresponding values were about 80% and 75%. Sample size was not statistically predetermined, and group allocation was not concealed from the investigators. Most expanded thyroid clonotypes with a frequency above 0.001 also appeared in blood, which suggests that blood repertoires may reflect the immune response in the thyroid. In validation, the model predicted ophthalmopathy progression with less than 71% sensitivity and around 72% specificity; 12 predicted patients were CT-confirmed with GO in a median of 6.5 months.

Hyperthyroidism patients were newly diagnosed, with disease duration under 2 months, and aged 18 to 65 years. Patients with other autoimmune diseases, uncontrolled infections, pregnancy or lactation were excluded. Diagnosis relied on clinical symptoms, serum thyroxine, TRAb, thyroid ultrasound and orbital computed tomography. Trizol reagent was used to extract the total RNA, and its quality was then checked on an Agilent 2100 Bioanalyzer. TCR beta CDR3 regions were amplified from RNA transcripts for repertoire sequencing. HTBI primers and the Qiagen OneStep RT-PCR kit were used in a first-round RT-PCR, which was followed by a second-round multiplex PCR, size selection and purification. Libraries were sequenced on an Illumina HiSeq2000 using paired-end 100 bp reads. As for the original processing: Reads were processed with SOAPnuke, discarding reads with adapters, uncalled bases, mean Phred below 15, or no exact constant-primer or identifier match. COPE v1.2.5 was used to merge the high-quality paired reads. Each unique nucleotide sequence was treated as a clonotype, and MiTCR v1.1 was used to align the clonotypes to the IMGT TRB V, D and J references. The analysis was limited to V-J combinations with a frequency above 0.0001, which together covered 99% to 99.2% of the repertoires. A TCR clonal expansion and chaos score per V-J combination was defined as the ratio of F50 clonal expansion to chaos observed in the TCRdist matrix. Features were reduced by Welch's t-statistics and random forest to approximately 12 V-J combinations, which fed a naive Bayes classifier. The similarity between thyroid and blood repertoires was quantified using the Morisita-Horn index. TCRdb applied fastp at Q25 and MiXCR to the public reads, then kept only in-frame beta chains. Each entry merges the rows of one CDR3 protein and shows their most common DNA and genes. None of the V and J calls come from the authors' own analysis; TCRdb made them. The sample table lists 450,000 to 600,000 distinct CDR3 sequences, under 45% of them with a count of one. The ten largest clonotypes hold about 4% of the sample.

This clonotype was seen repeatedly, ten times or more. What antigen it recognizes has not been identified. Per-base qualities were not stored, and no clone one base away is much larger. Trimming removed 3 bases from V and 6 bases from J, leaving 6 bases between the germline ends. The CDR3 measures 11 amino acids from cysteine to phenylalanine. Here the CDR3 DNA is all that survives: 33 bases in frame from base 1. The germline V gene specifies SGHVS as CDR1 and FQNEAQ as CDR2. The V and J genes are TRBV7-8 and TRBJ2-7; the D gene is not confidently resolved. Sample: peripheral blood or thyroid tissue (not recorded which). This clonotype was obtained from an adult man with Graves' hyperthyroidism. The CDR3 amino acid sequence is: CASSLAAEQYF. The DNA reads as follows: TGTGCCAGCAGCTTGGCCGCCGAGCAGTACTTC.